This record looks at one T cell receptor (beta chain) sequence and its context. The V gene lost 5 bases and the J gene lost 0 bases, with 10 bases spanning the gap. Germline lookup yields CDR1 SEHNR and CDR2 FQNEAQ (reference sequence). The CDR3 totals 15 residues. Original handling: Amplification of reference gene primers was used by the study to estimate nucleated cell counts. Produced via immunoSEQ multiplex PCR; TCRdb's table is partial and in-frame only. For V, J and clone size, that table is used; D and trimming come from the DNA. The repertoire holds 150,000 to 200,000 clones, with 75% to 90% as singletons. The data are from a study of blood T cell repertoires in COVID-19. The wider study: The United States, Italy and Spain were the sources of the acute and convalescent COVID-19 samples. T cells, B-cell-depleted T cells, or PBMCs provided the cDNA or gDNA that served as material.

The rearrangement uses TRBV7-9 and TRBJ1-4; D is uncertain. The source of this sequence is a human donor in a cohort sampled during active COVID-19. Sample: peripheral blood. Here the CDR3 reads CASSMPTPTNEKLFF. For the CDR3, the DNA is TGTGCCAGCAGCATGCCGACTCCAACTAATGAAAAACTGTTTTTT.